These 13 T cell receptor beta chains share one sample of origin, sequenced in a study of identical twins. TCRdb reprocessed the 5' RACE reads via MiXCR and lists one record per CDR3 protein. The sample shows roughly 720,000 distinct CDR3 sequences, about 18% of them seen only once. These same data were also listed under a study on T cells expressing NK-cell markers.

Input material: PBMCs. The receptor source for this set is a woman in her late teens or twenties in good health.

CDR3 nucleotide sequence: TGTGCCATCAGTCCGGACAGCCAGGCACCCCTCCACTTT. It yields the protein CAISPDSQAPLHF. The chain is built from TRBV10-3 and TRBJ1-6, with a possible D match to TRBD1 (6 bases). Trimming pared 5 bases from V and 11 bases from J, leaving 13 bases between. Germline assignment: CDR1 ENHRY and CDR2 SYGVKD. The CDR3 extends over 13 amino acids.

CDR3 in amino acids: CASSREPVPLTGELFF. The CDR3 DNA is TGCGCCAGCAGCCGGGAGCCCGTACCCCTGACCGGGGAGCTGTTTTTT. The chain carries TRBV5-1 and TRBJ2-2, with D tentatively TRBD2 (6 bases). The V end lost 4 bases, the J end lost 5 bases, and 18 bases lay between the germline ends. Germline-derived CDR1 and CDR2 are SGHRS and YFSETQ. The CDR3 runs 16 residues. The complete variable domain, with remaining parts taken from reference TRBV5-1 and TRBJ2-2, reads KAGVTQTPRYLIKTRGQQVTLSCSPISGHRSVSWYQQTPGQGLQFLFEYFSETQRNKGNFPGRFSGRQFSNSRSEMNVSTLELGDSALYLCASSREPVPLTGELFFGEGSRLTVL.

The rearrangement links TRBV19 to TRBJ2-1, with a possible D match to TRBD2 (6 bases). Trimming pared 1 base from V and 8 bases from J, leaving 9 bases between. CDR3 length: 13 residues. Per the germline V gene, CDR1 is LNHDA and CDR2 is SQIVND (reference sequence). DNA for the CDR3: TGTGCCAGTAGTATAGTAGGCGGGGATGAGCAGTTCTTC. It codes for CASSIVGGDEQFF.

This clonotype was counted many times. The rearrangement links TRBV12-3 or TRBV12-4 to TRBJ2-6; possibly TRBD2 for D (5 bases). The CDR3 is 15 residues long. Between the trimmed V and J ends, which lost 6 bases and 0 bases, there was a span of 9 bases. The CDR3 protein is CASSLRGSGANVLTF. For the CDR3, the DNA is TGTGCCAGCAGCTTACGGGGCTCTGGGGCCAACGTCCTGACTTTC.

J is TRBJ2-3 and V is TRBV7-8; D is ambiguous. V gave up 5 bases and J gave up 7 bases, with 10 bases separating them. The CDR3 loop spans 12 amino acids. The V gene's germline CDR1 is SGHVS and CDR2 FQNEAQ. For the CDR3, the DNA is TGTGCCAGCAGCGAGGCTAGGAATACGCAGTATTTT. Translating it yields CASSEARNTQYF.

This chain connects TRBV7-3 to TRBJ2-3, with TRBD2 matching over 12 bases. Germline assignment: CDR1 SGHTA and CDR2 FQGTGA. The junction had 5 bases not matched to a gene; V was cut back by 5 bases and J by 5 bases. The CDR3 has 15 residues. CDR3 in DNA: TGTGCCAGCAGCCAGACTAGCGGGGGACAAGATACGCAGTATTTT. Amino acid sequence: CASSQTSGGQDTQYF.

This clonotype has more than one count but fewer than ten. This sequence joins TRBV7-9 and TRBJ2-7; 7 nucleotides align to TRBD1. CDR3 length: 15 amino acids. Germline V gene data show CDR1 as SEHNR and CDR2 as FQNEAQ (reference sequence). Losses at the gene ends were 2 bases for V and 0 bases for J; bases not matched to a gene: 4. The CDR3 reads CASSLRQGSSYEQYF. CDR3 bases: TGTGCCAGCAGCTTAAGACAGGGAAGCTCCTACGAGCAGTACTTC.

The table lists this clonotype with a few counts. CDR3 amino acids: CASSPREAKNIQYF. In nucleotides, the CDR3 is TGTGCCAGCAGCCCCAGGGAGGCCAAAAACATTCAGTACTTC. The rearrangement links TRBV12-3 or TRBV12-4 to TRBJ2-4; D may match TRBD1 or TRBD2 (5 bases each). V was clipped by 6 bases and J by 1 base, with 10 bases between them. The CDR3 has 14 residues.

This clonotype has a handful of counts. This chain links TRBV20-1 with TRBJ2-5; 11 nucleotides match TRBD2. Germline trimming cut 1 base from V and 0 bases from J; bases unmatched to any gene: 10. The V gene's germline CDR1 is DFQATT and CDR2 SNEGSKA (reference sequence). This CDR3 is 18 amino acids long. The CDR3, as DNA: TGCAGTGCTAGAGCCAGTCTAGCGGGGGGCTCGTACCAAGAGACCCAGTACTTC. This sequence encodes CSARASLAGGSYQETQYF.

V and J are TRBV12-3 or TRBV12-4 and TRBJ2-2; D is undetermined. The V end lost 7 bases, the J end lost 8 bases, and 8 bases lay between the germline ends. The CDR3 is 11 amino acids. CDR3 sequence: CASTPGGELFF. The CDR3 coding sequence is TGTGCCAGCACCCCCGGAGGGGAGCTGTTTTTT.

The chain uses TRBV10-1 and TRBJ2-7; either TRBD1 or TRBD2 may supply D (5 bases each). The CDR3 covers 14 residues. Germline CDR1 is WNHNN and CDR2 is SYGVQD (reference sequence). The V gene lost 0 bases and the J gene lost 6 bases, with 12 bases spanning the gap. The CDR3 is CASSESWGKREQYF. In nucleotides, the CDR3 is TGCGCCAGCAGTGAGTCGTGGGGGAAACGCGAGCAGTACTTC.

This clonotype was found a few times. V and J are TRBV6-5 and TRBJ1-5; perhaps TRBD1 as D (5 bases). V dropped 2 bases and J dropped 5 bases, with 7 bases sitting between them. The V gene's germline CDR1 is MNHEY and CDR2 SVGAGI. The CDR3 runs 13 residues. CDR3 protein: CASSYVRDQPQHF. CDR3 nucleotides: TGTGCCAGCAGTTACGTCAGGGATCAGCCCCAGCATTTT.

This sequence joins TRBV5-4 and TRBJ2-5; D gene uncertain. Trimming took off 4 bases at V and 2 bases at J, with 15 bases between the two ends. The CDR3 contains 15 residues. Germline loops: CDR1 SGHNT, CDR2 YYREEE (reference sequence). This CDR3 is CASSQTSGVQETQYF. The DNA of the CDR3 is TGTGCCAGCAGCCAAACGTCAGGAGTTCAAGAGACCCAGTACTTC.